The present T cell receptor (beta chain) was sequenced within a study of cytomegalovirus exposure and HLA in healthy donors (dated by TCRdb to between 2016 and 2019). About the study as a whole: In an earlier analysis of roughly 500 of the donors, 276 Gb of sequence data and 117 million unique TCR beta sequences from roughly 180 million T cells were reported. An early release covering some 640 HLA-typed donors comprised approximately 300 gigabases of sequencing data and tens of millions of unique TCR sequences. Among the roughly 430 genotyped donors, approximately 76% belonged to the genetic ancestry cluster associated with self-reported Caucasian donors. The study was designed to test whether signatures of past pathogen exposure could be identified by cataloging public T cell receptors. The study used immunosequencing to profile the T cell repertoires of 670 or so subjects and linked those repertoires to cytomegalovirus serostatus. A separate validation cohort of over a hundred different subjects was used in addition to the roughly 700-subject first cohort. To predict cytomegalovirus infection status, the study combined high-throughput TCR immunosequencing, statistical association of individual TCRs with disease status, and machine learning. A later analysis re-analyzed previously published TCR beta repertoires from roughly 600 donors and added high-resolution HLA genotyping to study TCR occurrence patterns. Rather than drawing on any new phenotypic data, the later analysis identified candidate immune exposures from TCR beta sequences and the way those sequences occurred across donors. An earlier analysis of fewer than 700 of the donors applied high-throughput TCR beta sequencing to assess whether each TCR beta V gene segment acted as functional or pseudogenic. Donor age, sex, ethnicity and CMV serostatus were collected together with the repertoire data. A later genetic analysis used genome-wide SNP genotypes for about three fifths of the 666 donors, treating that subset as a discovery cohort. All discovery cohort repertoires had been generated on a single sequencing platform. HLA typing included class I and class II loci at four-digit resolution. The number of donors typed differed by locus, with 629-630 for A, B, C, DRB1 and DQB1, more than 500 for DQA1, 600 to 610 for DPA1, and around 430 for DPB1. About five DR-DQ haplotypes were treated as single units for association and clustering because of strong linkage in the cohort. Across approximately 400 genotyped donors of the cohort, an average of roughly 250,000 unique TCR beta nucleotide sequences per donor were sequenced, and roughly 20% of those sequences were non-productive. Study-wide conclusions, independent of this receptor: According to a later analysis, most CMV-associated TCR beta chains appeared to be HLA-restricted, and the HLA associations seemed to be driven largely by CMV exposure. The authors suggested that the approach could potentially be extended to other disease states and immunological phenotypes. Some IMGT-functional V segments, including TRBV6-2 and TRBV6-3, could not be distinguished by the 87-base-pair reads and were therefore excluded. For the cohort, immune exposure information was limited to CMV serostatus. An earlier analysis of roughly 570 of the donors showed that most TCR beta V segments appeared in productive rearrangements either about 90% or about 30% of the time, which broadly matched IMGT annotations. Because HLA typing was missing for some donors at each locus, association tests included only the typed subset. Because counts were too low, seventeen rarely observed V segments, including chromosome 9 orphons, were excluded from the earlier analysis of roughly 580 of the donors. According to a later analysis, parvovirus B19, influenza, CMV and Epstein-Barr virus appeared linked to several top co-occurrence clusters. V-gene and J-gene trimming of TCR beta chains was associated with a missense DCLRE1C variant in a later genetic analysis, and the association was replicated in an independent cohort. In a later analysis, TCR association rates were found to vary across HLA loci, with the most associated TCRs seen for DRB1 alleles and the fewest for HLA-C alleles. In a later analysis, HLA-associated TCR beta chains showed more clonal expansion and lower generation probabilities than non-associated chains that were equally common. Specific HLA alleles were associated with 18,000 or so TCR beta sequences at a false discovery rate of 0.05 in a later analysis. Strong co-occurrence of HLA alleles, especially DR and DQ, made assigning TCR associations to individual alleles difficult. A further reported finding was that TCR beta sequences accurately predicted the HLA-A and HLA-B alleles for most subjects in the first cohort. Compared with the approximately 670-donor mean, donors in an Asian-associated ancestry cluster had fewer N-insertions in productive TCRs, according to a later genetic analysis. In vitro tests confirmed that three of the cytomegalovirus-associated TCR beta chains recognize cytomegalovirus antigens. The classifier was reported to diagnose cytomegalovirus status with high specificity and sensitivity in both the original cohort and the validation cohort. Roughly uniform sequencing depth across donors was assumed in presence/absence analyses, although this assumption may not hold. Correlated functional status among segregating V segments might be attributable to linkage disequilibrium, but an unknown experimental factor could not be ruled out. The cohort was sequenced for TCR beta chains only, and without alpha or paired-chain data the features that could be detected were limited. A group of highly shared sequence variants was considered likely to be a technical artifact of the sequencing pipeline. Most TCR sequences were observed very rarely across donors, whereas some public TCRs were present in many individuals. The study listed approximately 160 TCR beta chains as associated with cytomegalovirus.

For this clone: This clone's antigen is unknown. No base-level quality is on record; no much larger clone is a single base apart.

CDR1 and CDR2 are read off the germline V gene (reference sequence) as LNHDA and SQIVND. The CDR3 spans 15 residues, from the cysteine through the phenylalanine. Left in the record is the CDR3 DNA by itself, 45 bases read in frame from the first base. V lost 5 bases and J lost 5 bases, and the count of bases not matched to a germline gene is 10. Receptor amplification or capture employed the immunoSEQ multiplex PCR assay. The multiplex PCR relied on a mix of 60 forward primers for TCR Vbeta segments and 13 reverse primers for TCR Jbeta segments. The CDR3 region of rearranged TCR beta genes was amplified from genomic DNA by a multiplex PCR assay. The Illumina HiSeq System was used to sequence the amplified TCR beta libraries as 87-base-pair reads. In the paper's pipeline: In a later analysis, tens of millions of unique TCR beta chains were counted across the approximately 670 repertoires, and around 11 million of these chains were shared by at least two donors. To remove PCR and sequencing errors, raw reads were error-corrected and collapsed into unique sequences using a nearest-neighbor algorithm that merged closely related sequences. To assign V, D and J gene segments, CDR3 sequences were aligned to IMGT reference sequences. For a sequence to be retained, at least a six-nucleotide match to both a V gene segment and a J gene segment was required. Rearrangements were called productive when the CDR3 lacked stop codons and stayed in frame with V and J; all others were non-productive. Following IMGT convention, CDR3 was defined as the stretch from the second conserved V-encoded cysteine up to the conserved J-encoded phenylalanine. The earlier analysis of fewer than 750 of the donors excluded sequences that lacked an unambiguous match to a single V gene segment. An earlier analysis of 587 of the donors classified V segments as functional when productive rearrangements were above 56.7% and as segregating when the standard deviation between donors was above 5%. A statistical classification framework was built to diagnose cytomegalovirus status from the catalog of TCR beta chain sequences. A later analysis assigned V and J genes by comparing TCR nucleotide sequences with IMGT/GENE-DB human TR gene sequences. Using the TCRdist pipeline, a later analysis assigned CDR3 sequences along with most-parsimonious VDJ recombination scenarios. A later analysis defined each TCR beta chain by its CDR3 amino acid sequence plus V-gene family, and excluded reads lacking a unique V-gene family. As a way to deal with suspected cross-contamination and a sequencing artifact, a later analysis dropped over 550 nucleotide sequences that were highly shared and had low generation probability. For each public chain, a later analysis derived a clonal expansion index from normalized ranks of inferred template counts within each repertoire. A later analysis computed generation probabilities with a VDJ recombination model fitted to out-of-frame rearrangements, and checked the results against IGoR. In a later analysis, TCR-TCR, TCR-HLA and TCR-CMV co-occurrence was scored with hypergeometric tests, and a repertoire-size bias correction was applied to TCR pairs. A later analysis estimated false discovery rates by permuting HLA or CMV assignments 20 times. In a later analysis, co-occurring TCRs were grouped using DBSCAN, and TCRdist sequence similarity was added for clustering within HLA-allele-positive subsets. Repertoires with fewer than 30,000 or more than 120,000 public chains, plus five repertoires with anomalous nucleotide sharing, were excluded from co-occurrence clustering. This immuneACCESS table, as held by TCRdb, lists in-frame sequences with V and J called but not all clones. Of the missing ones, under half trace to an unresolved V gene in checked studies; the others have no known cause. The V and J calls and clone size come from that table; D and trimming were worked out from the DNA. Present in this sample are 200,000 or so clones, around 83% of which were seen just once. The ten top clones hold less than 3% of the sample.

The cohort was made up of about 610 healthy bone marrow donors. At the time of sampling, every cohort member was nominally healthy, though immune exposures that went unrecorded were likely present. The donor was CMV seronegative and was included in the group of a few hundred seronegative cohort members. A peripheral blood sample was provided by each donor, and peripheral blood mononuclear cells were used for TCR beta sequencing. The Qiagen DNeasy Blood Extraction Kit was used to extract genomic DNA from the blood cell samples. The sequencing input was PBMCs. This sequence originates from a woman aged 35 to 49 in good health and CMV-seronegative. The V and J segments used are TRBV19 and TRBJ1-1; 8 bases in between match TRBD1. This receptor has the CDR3 CASSVHWTGRTEAFF. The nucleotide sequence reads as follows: TGTGCCAGTAGTGTCCATTGGACAGGGAGGACTGAAGCTTTCTTT.